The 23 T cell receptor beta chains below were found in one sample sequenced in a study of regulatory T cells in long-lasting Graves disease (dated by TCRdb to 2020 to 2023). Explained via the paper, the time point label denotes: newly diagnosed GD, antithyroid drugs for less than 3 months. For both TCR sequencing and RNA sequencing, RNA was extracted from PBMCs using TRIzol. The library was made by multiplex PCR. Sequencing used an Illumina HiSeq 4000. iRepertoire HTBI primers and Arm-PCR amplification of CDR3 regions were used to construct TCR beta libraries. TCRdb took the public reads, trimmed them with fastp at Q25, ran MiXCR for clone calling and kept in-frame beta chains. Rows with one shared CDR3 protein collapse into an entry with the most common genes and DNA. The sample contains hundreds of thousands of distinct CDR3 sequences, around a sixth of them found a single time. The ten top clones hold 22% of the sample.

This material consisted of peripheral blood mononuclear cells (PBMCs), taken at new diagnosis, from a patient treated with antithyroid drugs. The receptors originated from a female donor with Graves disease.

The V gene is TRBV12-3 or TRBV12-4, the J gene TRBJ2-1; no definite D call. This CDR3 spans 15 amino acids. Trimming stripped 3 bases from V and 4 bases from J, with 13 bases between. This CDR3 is CASSFHLASYNEQFF. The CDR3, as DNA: TGTGCCAGCAGTTTTCACTTAGCTTCTTACAATGAGCAGTTCTTC.

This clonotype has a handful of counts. The CDR3 loop reads CASSQVLAGVGELFF. CDR3 nucleotides: TGTGCCAGCAGCCAAGTACTAGCGGGAGTCGGGGAGCTGTTTTTT. The genes are TRBV3-1 and TRBJ2-2, with 11 positions matching TRBD2. The CDR3 is made up of 15 amino acids. Per germline, CDR1 LGHDT and CDR2 YNNKEL (reference sequence). The trim removed 1 base at V and 7 bases at J, leaving 2 bases unmatched. The full variable domain, its missing parts supplied by reference TRBV3-1 and TRBJ2-2, is DTAVSQTPKYLVTQMGNDKSIKCEQNLGHDTMYWYKQDSKKFLKIMFSYNNKELIINETVPNRFSPKSPDKAHLNLHINSLELGDSAVYFCASSQVLAGVGELFFGEGSRLTVL.

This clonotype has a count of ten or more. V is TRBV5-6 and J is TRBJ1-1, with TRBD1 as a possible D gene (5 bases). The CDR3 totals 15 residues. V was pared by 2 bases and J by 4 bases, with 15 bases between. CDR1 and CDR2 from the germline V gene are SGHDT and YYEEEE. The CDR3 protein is CASSFAGSLATEAFF. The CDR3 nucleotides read TGTGCCAGCAGCTTTGCAGGGTCGTTGGCCACTGAAGCTTTCTTT.

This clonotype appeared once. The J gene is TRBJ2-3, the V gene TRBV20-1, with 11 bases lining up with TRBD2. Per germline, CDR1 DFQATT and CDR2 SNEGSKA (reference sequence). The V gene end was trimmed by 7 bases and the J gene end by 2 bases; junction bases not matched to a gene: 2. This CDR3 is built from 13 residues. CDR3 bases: TGCAGTGGACTAGCGGGATACACAGATACGCAGTATTTT. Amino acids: CSGLAGYTDTQYF.

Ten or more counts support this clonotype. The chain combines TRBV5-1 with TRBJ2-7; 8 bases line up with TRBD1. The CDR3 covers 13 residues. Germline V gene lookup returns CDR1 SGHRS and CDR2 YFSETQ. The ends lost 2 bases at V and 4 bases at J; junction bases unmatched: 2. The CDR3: CASSFYRGYEQYF. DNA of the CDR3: TGCGCCAGCAGCTTTTACAGGGGGTACGAGCAGTACTTC.

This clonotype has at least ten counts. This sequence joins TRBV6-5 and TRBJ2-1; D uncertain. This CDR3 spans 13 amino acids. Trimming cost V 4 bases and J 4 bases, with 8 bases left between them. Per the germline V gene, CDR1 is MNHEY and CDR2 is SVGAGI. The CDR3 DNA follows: TGTGCCAGCAGTTTCAGAGATTACAATGAGCAGTTCTTC. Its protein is CASSFRDYNEQFF.

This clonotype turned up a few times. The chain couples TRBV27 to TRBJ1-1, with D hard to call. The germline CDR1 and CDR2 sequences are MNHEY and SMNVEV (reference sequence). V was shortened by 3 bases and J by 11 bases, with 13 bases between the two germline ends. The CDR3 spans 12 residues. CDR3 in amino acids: CASSLRSGRAFF. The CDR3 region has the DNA TGTGCCAGCAGTTTGCGGTCCGGGCGCGCTTTCTTT.

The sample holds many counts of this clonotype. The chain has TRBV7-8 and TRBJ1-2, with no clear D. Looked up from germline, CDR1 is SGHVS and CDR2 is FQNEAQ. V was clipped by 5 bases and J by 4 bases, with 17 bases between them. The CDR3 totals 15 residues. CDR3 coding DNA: TGTGCCAGCAGCCTTGGCCCGGACGCAACCTATGGCTACACCTTC. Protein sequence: CASSLGPDATYGYTF.

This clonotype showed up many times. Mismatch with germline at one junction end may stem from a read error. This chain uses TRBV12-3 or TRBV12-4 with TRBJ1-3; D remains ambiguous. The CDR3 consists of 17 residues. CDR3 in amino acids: CASSLAPRPRPGNTIYF. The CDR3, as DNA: TGTGCCAGCAGCTTAGCCCCACGACCGAGACCTGGAAACACCATATATTTT.

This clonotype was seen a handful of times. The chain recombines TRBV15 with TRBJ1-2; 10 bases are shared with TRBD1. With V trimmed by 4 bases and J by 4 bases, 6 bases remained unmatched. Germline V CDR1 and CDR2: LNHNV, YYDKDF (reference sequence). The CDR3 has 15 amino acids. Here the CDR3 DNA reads TGTGCCACCAGCACCCAGGGACAGGGGTCCTATGGCTACACCTTC. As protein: CATSTQGQGSYGYTF.

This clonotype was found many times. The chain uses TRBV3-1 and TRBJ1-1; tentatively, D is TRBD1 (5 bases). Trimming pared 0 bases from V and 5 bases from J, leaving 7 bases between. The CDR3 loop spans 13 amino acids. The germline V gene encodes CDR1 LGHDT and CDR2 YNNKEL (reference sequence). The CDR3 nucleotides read TGTGCCAGCAGCCAAGAAGGGGTAACTGAAGCTTTCTTT. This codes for CASSQEGVTEAFF.

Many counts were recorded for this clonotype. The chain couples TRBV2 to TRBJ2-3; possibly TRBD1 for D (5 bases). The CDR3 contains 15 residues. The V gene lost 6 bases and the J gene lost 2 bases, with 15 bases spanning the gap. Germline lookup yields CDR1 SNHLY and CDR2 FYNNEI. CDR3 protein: CASSHDSPHTDTQYF. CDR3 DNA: TGTGCCAGCAGCCATGACAGCCCACACACAGATACGCAGTATTTT.

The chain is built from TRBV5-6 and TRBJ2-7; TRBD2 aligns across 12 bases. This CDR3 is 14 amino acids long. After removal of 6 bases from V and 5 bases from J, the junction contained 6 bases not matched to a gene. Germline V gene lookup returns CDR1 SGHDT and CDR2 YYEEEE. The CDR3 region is CASTSSGRGNEQYF. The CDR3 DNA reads TGTGCCAGCACCTCTAGCGGGAGGGGAAACGAGCAGTACTTC.

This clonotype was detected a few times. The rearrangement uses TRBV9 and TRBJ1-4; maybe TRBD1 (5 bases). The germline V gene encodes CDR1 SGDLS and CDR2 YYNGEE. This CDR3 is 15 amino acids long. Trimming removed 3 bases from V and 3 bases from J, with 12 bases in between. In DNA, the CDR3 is TGTGCCAGCAGCGCTTATCAGGGTGCTAATGAAAAACTGTTTTTT. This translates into CASSAYQGANEKLFF.

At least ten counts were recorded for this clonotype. CDR3 loop: CASSLGRQDEQYF. Written as DNA, the CDR3 is TGTGCCAGCAGTTTGGGCAGGCAGGACGAGCAGTACTTC. V usage is TRBV12-3 or TRBV12-4 and J usage is TRBJ2-7, with D uncertain. Trimming cost V 3 bases and J 5 bases, with 11 bases left between them. CDR3 size: 13 residues.

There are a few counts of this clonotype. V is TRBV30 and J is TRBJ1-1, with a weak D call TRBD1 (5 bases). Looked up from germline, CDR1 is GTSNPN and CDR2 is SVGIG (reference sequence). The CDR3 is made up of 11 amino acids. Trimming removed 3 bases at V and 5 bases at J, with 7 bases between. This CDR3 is CAWSKGTEAFF. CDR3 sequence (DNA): TGTGCCTGGAGCAAGGGGACTGAAGCTTTCTTT.

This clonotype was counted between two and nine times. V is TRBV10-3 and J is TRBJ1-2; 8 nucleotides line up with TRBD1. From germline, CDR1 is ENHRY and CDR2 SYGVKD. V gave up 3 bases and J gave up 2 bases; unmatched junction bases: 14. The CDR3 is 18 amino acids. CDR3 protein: CAISDIPGQARGNYGYTF. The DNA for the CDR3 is TGTGCCATCAGTGACATTCCGGGACAGGCGAGGGGGAACTATGGCTACACCTTC.

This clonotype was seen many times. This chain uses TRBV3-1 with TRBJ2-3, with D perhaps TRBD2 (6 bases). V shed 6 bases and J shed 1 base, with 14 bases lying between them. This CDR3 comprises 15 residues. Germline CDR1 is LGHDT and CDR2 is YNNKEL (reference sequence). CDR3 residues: CASSQGLRGTDTQYF. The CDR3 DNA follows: TGTGCCAGCAGTCAGGGACTTCGGGGCACAGATACGCAGTATTTT.

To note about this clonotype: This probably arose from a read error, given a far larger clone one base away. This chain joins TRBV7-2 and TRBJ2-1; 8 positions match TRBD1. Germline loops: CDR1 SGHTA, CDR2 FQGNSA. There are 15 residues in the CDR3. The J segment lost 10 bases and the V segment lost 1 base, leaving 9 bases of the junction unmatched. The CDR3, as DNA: TGTGCCAGCAGCTTAGACAGGGGGAGCTCCTACGAGCAGTTCTTC. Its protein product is CASSLDRGSSYEQFF.

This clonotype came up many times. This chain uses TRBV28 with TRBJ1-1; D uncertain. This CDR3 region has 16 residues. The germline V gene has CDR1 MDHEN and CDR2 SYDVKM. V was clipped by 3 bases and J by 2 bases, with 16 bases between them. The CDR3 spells CASSFAGDALNTEAFF. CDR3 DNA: TGTGCCAGCAGTTTCGCGGGTGATGCCCTAAACACTGAAGCTTTCTTT. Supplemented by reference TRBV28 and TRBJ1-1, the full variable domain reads DVKVTQSSRYLVKRTGEKVFLECVQDMDHENMFWYRQDPGLGLRLIYFSYDVKMKEKGDIPEGYSVSREKKERFSLILESASTNQTSMYLCASSFAGDALNTEAFFGQGTRLTVV.

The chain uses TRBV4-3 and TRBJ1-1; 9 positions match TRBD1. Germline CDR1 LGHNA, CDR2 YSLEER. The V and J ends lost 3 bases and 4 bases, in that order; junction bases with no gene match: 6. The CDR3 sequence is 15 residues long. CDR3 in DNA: TGCGCCAGCAGCCAGCTACAGGGGGCTTTCACTGAAGCTTTCTTT. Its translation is CASSQLQGAFTEAFF.

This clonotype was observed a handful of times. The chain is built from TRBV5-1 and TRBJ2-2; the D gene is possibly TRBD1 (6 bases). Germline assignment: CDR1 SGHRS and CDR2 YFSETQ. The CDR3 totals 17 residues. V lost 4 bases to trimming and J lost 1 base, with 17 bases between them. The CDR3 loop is CASSGSGKGVNTGELFF. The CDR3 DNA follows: TGCGCCAGCAGCGGATCAGGGAAGGGGGTGAACACCGGGGAGCTGTTTTTT.

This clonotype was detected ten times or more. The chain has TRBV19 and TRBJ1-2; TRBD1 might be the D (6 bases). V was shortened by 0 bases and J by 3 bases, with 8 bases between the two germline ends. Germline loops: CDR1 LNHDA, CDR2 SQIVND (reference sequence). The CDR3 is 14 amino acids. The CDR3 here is CASSIDRGDYGYTF. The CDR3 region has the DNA TGTGCCAGTAGTATAGACAGGGGAGACTATGGCTACACCTTC. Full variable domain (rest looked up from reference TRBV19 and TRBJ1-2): DGGITQSPKYLFRKEGQNVTLSCEQNLNHDAMYWYRQDPGQGLRLIYYSQIVNDFQKGDIAEGYSVSREKKESFPLTVTSAQKNPTAFYLCASSIDRGDYGYTFGSGTRLTVV.